This T cell receptor (beta chain) was sequenced for a study of response to subunit inactivated influenza vaccine. In this sample, this clonotype turned up a few times. Its antigen is unidentified. Mismatch with germline at one junction end may stem from a read error. CDR1 is SSHAT, CDR2 FNYEAQ, per germline (reference sequence). The CDR3 consists of 15 residues. Study results and limitations: Authors suggested seasonal influenza vaccinations each recruit few new T cells.

In TCRdb, the RT-PCR reads were re-called with MiXCR into one record per CDR3 protein. The data contain hundreds of thousands of distinct CDR3 sequences, around a sixth of them seen just once; the ten biggest clones take up roughly 11%. This TCR derives from a man aged 45-65 years who received an inactivated influenza vaccine. The rearrangement uses TRBV7-7 and TRBJ2-5; 15 bases fit TRBD2. Sequencing used PBMCs from blood, obtained roughly 5 days after vaccination. The CDR3 region is CASSKGLAGGETQYF. The CDR3 region has the DNA TGTGCTAGCAGCAAGGGACTAGCGGGGGGAGAGACCCAGTACTTC.